A single sample is the source of the 21 T cell receptor beta chains below, sequenced in a study of blood T cells in healthy people across ages. For the second PCR, which ran for about 7 to 11 cycles, a sample-barcoded 5' primer and a J-beta primer mix were used. TCRdb fed the 5' RACE reads into MiXCR, producing one record per CDR3 protein. The data contain under 850,000 distinct CDR3 sequences, under 40% of them singletons. The sample taken for sequencing was blood. These receptors came from a young man in good health.

V gene TRBV4-1 combines with J gene TRBJ2-1; 8 bases map to TRBD1. Germline lookup yields CDR1 MGHRA and CDR2 YSYEKL. With 2 bases clipped from V and 4 bases from J, the junction kept 4 bases outside the gene matches. The CDR3 contains 15 residues. Written as DNA, the CDR3 is TGCGCCAGCAGCCAACAGGGGGCTAATTACAATGAGCAGTTCTTC. As protein: CASSQQGANYNEQFF.

This clonotype occurred a few times. The genes are TRBV10-3 and TRBJ2-5; 7 bases map to TRBD1. After removal of 6 bases from V and 2 bases from J, the junction contained 3 bases not matched to a gene. From germline, CDR1 is ENHRY and CDR2 SYGVKD. The CDR3 sequence is 13 residues long. The CDR3 bases are TGTGCCATCAGCCGGGACAGACAAGAGACCCAGTACTTC. It yields the protein CAISRDRQETQYF.

This rearrangement joins TRBV4-3 to TRBJ2-2; weak D call: TRBD1 (5 bases). With 0 bases removed from V and 5 bases from J, the gap between germline ends came to 13 bases. Germline V gene sequence: CDR1 LGHNA, CDR2 YSLEER. The CDR3 runs 16 residues. The CDR3: CASSQDFSGLTGELFF. CDR3 DNA sequence: TGCGCCAGCAGCCAAGATTTTTCAGGGCTTACCGGGGAGCTGTTTTTT.

With regard to this clonotype: The junction differs from germline at one of its ends, possibly a read error. The V gene is TRBV27, the J gene TRBJ1-5, with unresolved D. This CDR3 is 11 amino acids long. CDR1 is MNHEY, CDR2 SMNVEV, per germline (reference sequence). The CDR3, as DNA: TGTGCCAGCGGCTTGGGTCAGCCCCGGCATTTT. Protein sequence: CASGLGQPRHF.

V usage is TRBV20-1 and J usage is TRBJ2-7, with TRBD2 matching 7 bases. The CDR3 loop spans 15 amino acids. Germline trimming cut 6 bases from V and 2 bases from J; bases unmatched to any gene: 13. Germline-derived CDR1 and CDR2 are DFQATT and SNEGSKA (reference sequence). The CDR3 spells CSAVTYSGGAYEQYF. The CDR3 DNA reads as TGCAGTGCGGTGACGTATTCTGGGGGGGCCTACGAGCAGTACTTC.

About this clonotype itself: A read error may produce the germline difference seen at one junction end. The chain carries TRBV5-1 and TRBJ2-2, with 8 bases lining up with TRBD2. CDR1 and CDR2 from the germline V gene are SGHRS and YFSETQ. The CDR3 loop spans 16 amino acids. CDR3 sequence (DNA): TGCGCCAGCAGCCTCACGGGACTAGGGAACGCCGGGGAGCTGTTTTTT. Its protein product is CASSLTGLGNAGELFF.

This clonotype was observed at least ten times. This chain uses TRBV7-9 with TRBJ2-1; TRBD2 aligns across 7 bases. Germline lookup yields CDR1 SEHNR and CDR2 FQNEAQ (reference sequence). The V segment lost 5 bases and the J segment 7 bases; nucleotides outside the gene matches: 5. The CDR3 length is 13 residues. The CDR3 DNA follows: TGTGCCAGCAGCCCGGGCGGGGGTAATGAGCAGTTCTTC. Translation gives CASSPGGGNEQFF.

This rearrangement joins TRBV5-1 to TRBJ2-7, with 9 nucleotides matching TRBD1. This CDR3 region has 16 residues. Per the germline V gene, CDR1 is SGHRS and CDR2 is YFSETQ. V was pared by 4 bases and J by 7 bases, with 15 bases of the junction left unmatched. The CDR3 reads CASSLSPGTGTNEQYF. The CDR3 bases are TGCGCCAGCAGCCTGAGTCCCGGGACAGGGACCAATGAGCAGTACTTC.

The rearrangement uses TRBV5-1 and TRBJ2-3; D unclear. The CDR3 has 16 residues. Germline CDR1 and CDR2: SGHRS and YFSETQ. The V end was cut by 0 bases, the J end by 0 bases, with 11 bases between. Here the CDR3 DNA reads TGCGCCAGCAGCTTGGTCGTCAGGAGAAGCACAGATACGCAGTATTTT. Amino acid sequence: CASSLVVRRSTDTQYF.

This chain links TRBV7-3 with TRBJ1-5, with a tentative D call TRBD1 (5 bases). Germline V gene sequence: CDR1 SGHTA, CDR2 FQGTGA. The V and J ends lost 3 bases and 5 bases respectively, with 14 bases between them. The CDR3 runs to 15 residues. CDR3 sequence: CASSLARVQDQPQHF. The CDR3 DNA is TGTGCCAGCAGCTTGGCCAGGGTCCAGGATCAGCCCCAGCATTTT.

V usage is TRBV7-2 and J usage is TRBJ2-5; the match to TRBD2 covers 10 bases. Germline V CDR1 and CDR2: SGHTA, FQGNSA. The V segment lost 5 bases and the J segment 11 bases; nucleotides outside the gene matches: 23. The length of the CDR3 is 18 residues. CDR3 DNA sequence: TGTGCCAGCAGCCCCCGACCAGTTAGCGGGGGGCCCGTAGATGAGCAGTACTTC. Translation gives CASSPRPVSGGPVDEQYF.

Written as DNA, the CDR3 is TGTGCCAGCAACCCTTCGGGACTAGCGATCAATGAGCAGTACTTC. It yields the protein CASNPSGLAINEQYF. V usage is TRBV7-2 and J usage is TRBJ2-5, with TRBD2 matching over 10 bases. Germline lookup yields CDR1 SGHTA and CDR2 FQGNSA. Unmatched junction bases numbered 16, after V lost 7 bases and J lost 11 bases. The CDR3 is 15 residues long.

This chain joins TRBV4-3 and TRBJ1-1; TRBD1 matches 7 bases. Germline assignment: CDR1 LGHNA and CDR2 YSLEER. This CDR3 is built from 15 residues. J was trimmed by 5 bases and V by 3 bases; bases with no gene match: 9. The CDR3 region has the DNA TGCGCCAGCAGCCAGGCCAGGTACAGGGGAACTGAAGCTTTCTTT. Its protein is CASSQARYRGTEAFF.

This clonotype has only a few counts. The chain links TRBV12-3 or TRBV12-4 to TRBJ1-1; 8 bases fit TRBD1. The J segment lost 5 bases and the V segment lost 5 bases, leaving 7 bases of the junction unmatched. The CDR3 runs 14 residues. CDR3: CASSERTGRTEAFF. In DNA form, the CDR3 reads TGTGCCAGCAGTGAGAGGACAGGGAGAACTGAAGCTTTCTTT.

This clonotype came up a few times. The rearrangement links TRBV20-1 to TRBJ2-3; 11 nucleotides agree with TRBD2. The germline gives CDR1 DFQATT, CDR2 SNEGSKA (reference sequence). The CDR3 spans 16 residues. V was clipped by 6 bases and J by 2 bases; unmatched bases: 10. The CDR3 nucleotides are TGCAGTGCCCAAAGGACTAGCGGGTCTTACACAGATACGCAGTATTTT. Protein sequence: CSAQRTSGSYTDTQYF.

This sequence joins TRBV7-3 and TRBJ2-1; 8 bases match TRBD1. The CDR3 has 13 amino acids. CDR1 SGHTA and CDR2 FQGTGA come from the germline V gene. Losses at the gene ends were 8 bases for V and 7 bases for J; bases not matched to a gene: 7. The CDR3 is CASAGTGENEQFF. The CDR3 DNA follows: TGTGCCAGCGCCGGGACAGGAGAAAATGAGCAGTTCTTC.

This clonotype has a handful of counts. A much larger clone differs from this one at a single base, so this may be a read error. This chain links TRBV20-1 with TRBJ2-7; the D gene is possibly TRBD1 (6 bases). CDR1 DFQATT and CDR2 SNEGSKA come from the germline V gene (reference sequence). This CDR3 has 14 amino acids. Trimming left V 4 bases short and J 10 bases short, with 23 bases between. CDR3 residues: CSAKGRGWQEAQYF. The CDR3 DNA follows: TGCAGTGCTAAGGGCAGGGGATGGCAAGAGGCCCAGTACTTC.

This clonotype was detected only a few times. This sequence joins TRBV3-1 and TRBJ1-5, with D possibly being TRBD1 (5 bases). V was cut by 4 bases and J by 12 bases, with 13 bases left in between. There are 12 residues in the CDR3. Germline CDR1 and CDR2: LGHDT and YNNKEL (reference sequence). The CDR3 protein is CASSRRDGRQHF. CDR3 in DNA: TGTGCCAGCAGCCGCCGGGACGGCCGCCAGCATTTT.

This clonotype was seen repeatedly, ten times or more. The V gene is TRBV4-2, the J gene TRBJ2-3; the D gene is possibly TRBD2 (5 bases). V was pared by 1 base and J by 0 bases, with 8 bases between. This CDR3 has 15 residues. Germline V lookup: CDR1 LGHNA, CDR2 YNFKEQ. The CDR3: CASSQGTPSTDTQYF. As DNA, the CDR3 is TGTGCCAGCAGCCAAGGGACTCCAAGCACAGATACGCAGTATTTT.

The chain has TRBV4-1 and TRBJ2-5; 10 bases match TRBD1. This CDR3 contains 15 residues. Germline-derived CDR1 and CDR2 are MGHRA and YSYEKL. The J segment lost 11 bases and the V segment lost 3 bases, leaving 12 bases of the junction unmatched. Written as DNA, the CDR3 is TGCGCCAGCAGCCAGGGGACAGGGGCGGGTAATGAGCAGTACTTC. This encodes CASSQGTGAGNEQYF.

The V gene is TRBV5-1, the J gene TRBJ2-1; 8 positions match TRBD2. The J segment lost 6 bases and the V segment lost 5 bases, leaving 7 bases of the junction unmatched. The germline gives CDR1 SGHRS, CDR2 YFSETQ. The CDR3 is 14 amino acids. Here the CDR3 reads CASRPGLAPNEQFF. The CDR3 DNA reads TGCGCCAGCAGACCCGGACTAGCCCCCAATGAGCAGTTCTTC.